This note documents a single TCR beta chain sequence. Its specificity is unknown. With 60 Vbeta and 13 Jbeta primers, the PCR was carried out. Data came from immunoSEQ multiplex PCR; TCRdb stores just in-frame clones and leaves some out. The table shows 150,000 to 180,000 clones, with roughly 77% occurring only once. This entry is derived from a study of cytomegalovirus exposure and HLA in healthy donors. Study findings and constraints: Accurate HLA-A and HLA-B prediction from TCR beta sequences was reported for most subjects. Fewer N-insertions (relative to the roughly 700-donor mean) were reportedly seen in an Asian-associated ancestry cluster in a later analysis. Sequencing depth across donors, presence/absence analyses assumed, was roughly uniform. Earlier results showed most TCR beta V segments being productive about 87% or about 30% of the time.

Source material: PBMCs. The origin of this receptor is a man younger than 45 in good health and CMV-seropositive.

CDR3 loop: CASSRGTGNQPQHF. The CDR3 region has the DNA TGTGCCAGCAGCCGCGGGACAGGGAATCAGCCCCAGCATTTT. The J gene is TRBJ1-5, the V gene TRBV7-9, with 9 bases that match TRBD1. The CDR3 totals 14 residues. Germline values: CDR1 SEHNR, CDR2 FQNEAQ (reference sequence). V shed 5 bases, J shed 4 bases, and the junction held 3 bases outside the gene matches.